A selection of T cell receptor beta chains follows, all from one sample in a study of T-cell memory formation after mild COVID-19. TCRdb itself ran the 5' RACE reads through MiXCR, one entry per CDR3 protein. The data contain about 260,000 distinct CDR3 sequences, over 7% of them seen just once; the ten biggest clones take up around a fifth. The sample comprised PBMCs or a T cell subset sorted from them (not recorded which). The receptor source for this set is a man aged 18 to 30 who had mild COVID-19 (a few samples of this study predate the infection). Cell type and time point are not known. The CDR3 runs from the conserved cysteine through the conserved F or W. The order of the fields is V gene, clone size, J gene, D gene, CDR3 protein, CDR3 DNA. A D gene is named only where the DNA matches it firmly. Size is stated for part of the rows, as once, few or many counts, or as a class when the clone is expanded.

v_call: TRBV27; clone_size: NA; j_call: TRBJ1-2; d_call: NA; cdr3_aa: CASTRVGDGYGYTF; cdr3_nt: TGTGCCAGCACCCGGGTCGGGGACGGCTATGGCTACACCTTC
v_call: TRBV29-1; clone_size: few; j_call: TRBJ2-1; d_call: NA; cdr3_aa: CSVGQSSYNEQFF; cdr3_nt: TGCAGCGTTGGACAGAGCTCCTACAATGAGCAGTTCTTC
v_call: TRBV18; clone_size: NA; j_call: TRBJ2-3; d_call: TRBD2; cdr3_aa: CASSPPGLAGITDTQYF; cdr3_nt: TGTGCCAGCTCACCTCCGGGACTAGCGGGTATCACAGATACGCAGTATTTT
v_call: TRBV10-2; clone_size: NA; j_call: TRBJ1-2; d_call: NA; cdr3_aa: CASSETGGNGYTF; cdr3_nt: TGCGCCAGCAGTGAGACGGGGGGCAATGGCTACACCTTC
v_call: TRBV5-4; clone_size: NA; j_call: TRBJ2-7; d_call: NA; cdr3_aa: CASSLGGRYYEQYF; cdr3_nt: TGTGCCAGCAGCTTGGGGGGGCGGTACTACGAGCAGTACTTC
v_call: TRBV7-9; clone_size: NA; j_call: TRBJ1-6; d_call: NA; cdr3_aa: CASSLEGRDNSPLHF; cdr3_nt: TGTGCCAGCAGCTTAGAGGGCAGGGATAATTCACCCCTCCACTTT
v_call: TRBV7-9; clone_size: many; j_call: TRBJ2-3; d_call: NA; cdr3_aa: CASSSQMDTQYF; cdr3_nt: TGTGCCAGCAGCTCCCAGATGGATACGCAGTATTTT
v_call: TRBV20-1; clone_size: NA; j_call: TRBJ2-3; d_call: TRBD2; cdr3_aa: CKASGDTDTQYF; cdr3_nt: TGCAAAGCTAGCGGAGACACAGATACGCAGTATTTT
v_call: TRBV7-9; clone_size: NA; j_call: TRBJ2-5; d_call: TRBD1; cdr3_aa: CASNTGAQETQYF; cdr3_nt: TGTGCCAGCAACACAGGGGCGCAAGAGACCCAGTACTTC
v_call: TRBV24-1; clone_size: NA; j_call: TRBJ2-5; d_call: NA; cdr3_aa: CATSERGDTQETQYF; cdr3_nt: TGTGCCACCAGTGAACGGGGGGACACCCAAGAGACCCAGTACTTC
v_call: TRBV7-9; clone_size: many; j_call: TRBJ2-2; d_call: NA; cdr3_aa: CASSFSMINTGELFF; cdr3_nt: TGTGCCAGCAGCTTTAGTATGATCAACACCGGGGAGCTGTTTTTT
v_call: TRBV4-1; clone_size: NA; j_call: TRBJ1-2; d_call: TRBD1; cdr3_aa: CASSQEFDRVNYGYTF; cdr3_nt: TGCGCCAGCAGCCAAGAGTTCGACAGGGTTAACTATGGCTACACCTTC
v_call: TRBV4-3; clone_size: NA; j_call: TRBJ2-3; d_call: TRBD1; cdr3_aa: CASSQDNRGHYTQYF; cdr3_nt: TGCGCCAGCAGCCAAGATAACAGGGGCCACTATACGCAGTATTTT
v_call: TRBV5-6; clone_size: few; j_call: TRBJ1-2; d_call: NA; cdr3_aa: CASSRGRIYGYTF; cdr3_nt: TGTGCCAGCAGCCGCGGGCGGATCTATGGCTACACCTTC
v_call: TRBV5-1; clone_size: few; j_call: TRBJ1-1; d_call: NA; cdr3_aa: CASSLEPGTNSEAFF; cdr3_nt: TGCGCCAGCAGCTTGGAGCCAGGGACAAATTCTGAAGCTTTCTTT
v_call: TRBV5-1; clone_size: few; j_call: TRBJ2-5; d_call: NA; cdr3_aa: CASSLLGSETQYF; cdr3_nt: TGCGCCAGCAGCTTGCTGGGATCAGAGACCCAGTACTTC
v_call: TRBV4-1; clone_size: few; j_call: TRBJ1-1; d_call: NA; cdr3_aa: CASSQDRQGYRENTEAFF; cdr3_nt: TGCGCCAGCAGCCAAGATCGTCAGGGTTATCGGGAGAACACTGAAGCTTTCTTT
v_call: TRBV20-1; clone_size: NA; j_call: TRBJ2-7; d_call: TRBD2; cdr3_aa: CSASVTSGGAYEQYF; cdr3_nt: TGCAGTGCTAGTGTCACTAGCGGGGGGGCCTACGAGCAGTACTTC
v_call: TRBV6-5; clone_size: NA; j_call: TRBJ2-7; d_call: NA; cdr3_aa: CASSTGTLYYEQYF; cdr3_nt: TGTGCCAGCAGTACGGGGACGCTCTACTACGAGCAGTACTTC
v_call: TRBV7-2; clone_size: NA; j_call: TRBJ2-1; d_call: TRBD2; cdr3_aa: CASNNRGGEQFF; cdr3_nt: TGTGCCAGCAATAACCGGGGGGGTGAGCAGTTCTTC
v_call: TRBV19; clone_size: NA; j_call: TRBJ2-7; d_call: NA; cdr3_aa: CASSVSGPSYEQYF; cdr3_nt: TGTGCCAGTAGTGTTTCGGGTCCGTCCTACGAGCAGTACTTC
v_call: TRBV27; clone_size: few; j_call: TRBJ2-3; d_call: TRBD1; cdr3_aa: CASSKGQGTDTQYF; cdr3_nt: TGTGCCAGCAGTAAAGGACAGGGTACAGATACGCAGTATTTT
v_call: TRBV20-1; clone_size: many; j_call: TRBJ1-5; d_call: NA; cdr3_aa: CSVSGDQPQHF; cdr3_nt: TGCAGTGTGTCAGGCGATCAGCCCCAGCATTTT
v_call: TRBV7-6; clone_size: few; j_call: TRBJ2-1; d_call: TRBD1; cdr3_aa: CASSSGQGVTEQFF; cdr3_nt: TGTGCCAGCAGCTCGGGACAGGGCGTTACTGAGCAGTTCTTC
v_call: TRBV4-2; clone_size: NA; j_call: TRBJ2-2; d_call: NA; cdr3_aa: CASSQRGGANTGELFF; cdr3_nt: TGTGCCAGCAGCCAAAGGGGGGGAGCAAACACCGGGGAGCTGTTTTTT
v_call: TRBV7-2; clone_size: NA; j_call: TRBJ1-3; d_call: NA; cdr3_aa: CASSLAPMRGNTIYF; cdr3_nt: TGTGCCAGCAGCTTAGCCCCTATGAGAGGAAACACCATATATTTT
v_call: TRBV4-3; clone_size: NA; j_call: TRBJ2-3; d_call: TRBD2; cdr3_aa: CASSQDPRGGQTDTQYF; cdr3_nt: TGCGCCAGCAGCCAAGATCCGCGGGGGGGCCAGACAGATACGCAGTATTTT
v_call: TRBV9; clone_size: few; j_call: TRBJ1-4; d_call: NA; cdr3_aa: CASSGGANNEKLFF; cdr3_nt: TGTGCCAGCAGCGGCGGGGCGAATAATGAAAAACTGTTTTTT
v_call: TRBV6-5; clone_size: few; j_call: TRBJ1-6; d_call: NA; cdr3_aa: CASSYSKGIGFYNSPLHF; cdr3_nt: TGTGCCAGCAGTTACTCGAAAGGGATCGGATTCTATAATTCACCCCTCCACTTT
v_call: TRBV4-3; clone_size: NA; j_call: TRBJ2-2; d_call: NA; cdr3_aa: CASSQLHPPATGELFF; cdr3_nt: TGCGCCAGCAGCCAACTACATCCGCCTGCCACCGGGGAGCTGTTTTTT
v_call: TRBV5-1; clone_size: few; j_call: TRBJ2-5; d_call: NA; cdr3_aa: CASSLGVQTRETQYF; cdr3_nt: TGCGCCAGCAGCTTGGGCGTACAGACACGAGAGACCCAGTACTTC
v_call: TRBV20-1; clone_size: NA; j_call: TRBJ1-1; d_call: NA; cdr3_aa: CSASTGKGGTEAFF; cdr3_nt: TGCAGTGCTAGCACGGGGAAAGGTGGAACTGAAGCTTTCTTT
v_call: TRBV5-4; clone_size: few; j_call: TRBJ2-4; d_call: NA; cdr3_aa: CASSSKGGNQNIQYF; cdr3_nt: TGTGCCAGCAGCTCAAAAGGAGGGAACCAAAACATTCAGTACTTC
v_call: TRBV9; clone_size: NA; j_call: TRBJ2-2; d_call: TRBD2; cdr3_aa: CASSVAASGVNTGELFF; cdr3_nt: TGTGCCAGCAGCGTAGCGGCTAGCGGGGTTAACACCGGGGAGCTGTTTTTT